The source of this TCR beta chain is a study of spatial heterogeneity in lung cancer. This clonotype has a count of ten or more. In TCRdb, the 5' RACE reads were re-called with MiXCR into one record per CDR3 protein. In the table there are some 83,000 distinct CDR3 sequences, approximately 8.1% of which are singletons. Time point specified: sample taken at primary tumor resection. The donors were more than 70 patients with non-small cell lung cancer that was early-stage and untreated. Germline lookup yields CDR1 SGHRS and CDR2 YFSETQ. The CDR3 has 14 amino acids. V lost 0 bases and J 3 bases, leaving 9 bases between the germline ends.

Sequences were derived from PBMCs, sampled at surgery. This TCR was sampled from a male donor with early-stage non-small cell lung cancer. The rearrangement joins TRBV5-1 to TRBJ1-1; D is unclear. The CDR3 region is CASSLGVLDTEAFF. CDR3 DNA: TGCGCCAGCAGCTTGGGGGTATTGGACACTGAAGCTTTCTTT. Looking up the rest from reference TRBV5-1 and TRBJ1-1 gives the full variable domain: KAGVTQTPRYLIKTRGQQVTLSCSPISGHRSVSWYQQTPGQGLQFLFEYFSETQRNKGNFPGRFSGRQFSNSRSEMNVSTLELGDSALYLCASSLGVLDTEAFFGQGTRLTVV.